Sequencing of this TCR beta chain was carried out in a study of regulatory T cells in long-lasting Graves disease. Turning to the study itself: Newly diagnosed Graves' patients had taken antithyroid drugs under 3 months.

Germline V gene data show CDR1 as SNHLY and CDR2 as FYNNEI. The J segment lost 4 bases and the V segment lost 3 bases, leaving 8 bases of the junction unmatched. The CDR3 covers 16 residues. This clonotype was counted ten times or more. In building TCR beta libraries, iRepertoire HTBI primers were used together with Arm-PCR of CDR3 regions. One entry per CDR3 protein results from TCRdb running MiXCR on the multiplex PCR reads. The profile shows 250,000 to 300,000 distinct CDR3 sequences, 18% of them singletons. Documented time point: newly diagnosed GD, antithyroid drugs for less than 3 months. RNA extracted from PBMCs served as the sequencing template. This sample was shared with a second study, whose subject was T cells in Graves' hyperthyroidism and ophthalmopathy.

The rearrangement uses TRBV2 and TRBJ2-2; 7 positions match TRBD1. Sequencing was performed on peripheral blood mononuclear cells (PBMCs), taken at new diagnosis, from a patient treated with antithyroid drugs. This clonotype was sampled from a woman in her 30s with Graves disease. This chain's CDR3 is CASSDQKGQSTGELFF. Here the CDR3 DNA reads TGTGCCAGCAGTGACCAAAAGGGACAGAGCACCGGGGAGCTGTTTTTT.